One sample yielded the 15 T cell receptor beta chains listed below, sequenced in a study of T cells after posttransplantation cyclophosphamide. Sampled 1 year posttransplant, controls received myeloablative marrow transplants, methotrexate and a calcineurin inhibitor. Produced via immunoSEQ multiplex PCR; TCRdb's table is partial and in-frame only. The profile shows around 9,900 clones, around 89% of them singletons. The sequencing used PBMCs, collected after an allogeneic stem cell transplant with a calcineurin inhibitor and methotrexate. The source of these receptors is a male patient younger than 45 who received an allogeneic stem cell transplant from an unrelated donor, was CMV-positive, and had no GVHD. Some of these T cells may belong to the graft donor.

The chain uses TRBV7-6 and TRBJ2-1; perhaps TRBD2 as D (5 bases). The CDR3 loop spans 14 amino acids. Germline CDR1 reads SGHVS; CDR2 reads FNYEAQ. V shed 5 bases and J shed 2 bases, with 10 bases lying between them. This CDR3 reads CASSPLEAYNEQFF. CDR3 in DNA: TGTGCCAGCAGCCCACTAGAGGCCTACAATGAGCAGTTCTTC.

The CDR3 reads CASSLGTAYGYTF. The CDR3 bases are TGTGCCAGCAGTTTAGGGACAGCCTATGGCTACACCTTC. V usage is TRBV28 and J usage is TRBJ1-2, with TRBD1 matching 7 bases. This CDR3 is 13 amino acids long. The V segment lost 2 bases and the J segment 4 bases; nucleotides outside the gene matches: 1. Germline V gene lookup returns CDR1 MDHEN and CDR2 SYDVKM.

The rearrangement uses TRBV7-2 and TRBJ2-1, with D perhaps matching TRBD2 (6 bases). CDR1 and CDR2 from the germline V gene are SGHTA and FQGNSA. The CDR3 sequence is 14 residues long. V gave up 3 bases and J gave up 3 bases, with 9 bases separating them. For the CDR3, the DNA is TGTGCCAGCAGCTTCGTAGCGGTCTACAATGAGCAGTTCTTC. Its translation: CASSFVAVYNEQFF.

The rearrangement uses TRBV7-9 and TRBJ1-1; TRBD1 is a possible D gene (5 bases). This CDR3 region has 15 residues. Germline V gene lookup returns CDR1 SEHNR and CDR2 FQNEAQ (reference sequence). Trimming removed 4 bases at V and 11 bases at J, with 23 bases between. The CDR3 DNA sequence: TGTGCCAGCAGCTATAACTCGCGACGGGGGGATCGGGCTTTCTTT. Translated, it gives CASSYNSRRGDRAFF.

CDR3 protein: CASSQGDRVRETQYF. Here the CDR3 DNA reads TGCGCCAGCAGCCAAGGGGACAGGGTCCGGGAGACCCAGTACTTC. This chain joins TRBV4-1 and TRBJ2-5; 9 nucleotides agree with TRBD1. V dropped 1 base and J dropped 5; count of bases not matched to a gene: 5. There are 15 residues in the CDR3. CDR1 and CDR2 (germline): MGHRA, YSYEKL.

V is TRBV7-2 and J is TRBJ2-3, with D tentatively TRBD2 (6 bases). Trimming left V 6 bases short and J 0 bases short, with 10 bases between. CDR3 size: 14 residues. The germline V gene encodes CDR1 SGHTA and CDR2 FQGNSA. The CDR3 DNA reads as TGTGCCAGCAGGCGGGGTACTAGCACAGATACGCAGTATTTT. This translates into CASRRGTSTDTQYF.

V and J are TRBV27 and TRBJ2-3, with D maybe TRBD1 (7 bases). Germline CDR1 MNHEY, CDR2 SMNVEV (reference sequence). The V and J ends lost 6 bases and 0 bases respectively, with 13 bases between them. The CDR3 extends over 15 amino acids. The CDR3 sequence: CASRSGGQSTDTQYF. CDR3 bases: TGTGCCAGCAGATCCGGGGGACAGAGCACAGATACGCAGTATTTT.

The CDR3 here is CASSAWRETQYF. The CDR3 bases are TGTGCCAGCTCTGCCTGGCGGGAGACCCAGTACTTC. The chain employs TRBV6-1 and TRBJ2-5; D is undetermined. Trimming removed 8 bases at V and 5 bases at J, with 12 bases between. CDR3 size: 12 residues. Germline lookup yields CDR1 MNHNS and CDR2 SASEGT.

The chain joins TRBV7-3 to TRBJ1-1; tentatively, D is TRBD1 (6 bases). CDR3 length equals 13 residues. CDR1 SGHTA and CDR2 FQGTGA come from the germline V gene. Trimming took off 2 bases at V and 11 bases at J, with 15 bases between the two ends. For the CDR3, the DNA is TGTGCCAGCAGCTTACAGGGGATGGGTAGCGCTTTCTTT. Its protein is CASSLQGMGSAFF.

The J gene is TRBJ2-1, the V gene TRBV30, with TRBD1 as a possible D gene (7 bases). Germline V gene lookup returns CDR1 GTSNPN and CDR2 SVGIG (reference sequence). V dropped 1 base and J dropped 0 bases, with 13 bases sitting between them. The CDR3 sequence is 16 residues long. The CDR3 coding sequence is TGTGCCTGGAGTGGACAGGGACTGAGCTCCTACAATGAGCAGTTCTTC. It encodes CAWSGQGLSSYNEQFF.

This chain uses TRBV4-3 with TRBJ2-5, with 11 bases lining up with TRBD1. The J call may be mistaken, given a closer DNA end match to TRBJ2-7. The CDR3 loop spans 15 amino acids. The germline V gene encodes CDR1 LGHNA and CDR2 YSLEER. DNA for the CDR3: TGCGCCAGCAGCGCGGGACAGGGGGAAGGATACGAGCAGTACTTC. Its translation is CASSAGQGEGYEQYF.

The chain recombines TRBV2 with TRBJ2-6; the D is unclear. The CDR3 runs to 11 residues. Trimming removed 11 bases at V and 6 bases at J, with 8 bases between. Germline V gene data show CDR1 as SNHLY and CDR2 as FYNNEI. The CDR3 region has the DNA TGTGCCTCCCAGGTGGCCAACGTCCTGACTTTC. Translated, it gives CASQVANVLTF.

The chain couples TRBV7-2 to TRBJ2-7; maybe TRBD2 (6 bases). Between the trimmed V and J ends, which lost 5 bases and 2 bases, there was a span of 13 bases. The CDR3 consists of 14 residues. Germline V gene sequence: CDR1 SGHTA, CDR2 FQGNSA. CDR3 in amino acids: CASSPGTGPYEQYF. The CDR3 DNA is TGTGCCAGCAGCCCCGGGACTGGACCCTACGAGCAGTACTTC.

The rearrangement uses TRBV2 and TRBJ2-7, with TRBD2 as a possible D gene (6 bases). Trimming removed 7 bases at V and 0 bases at J, with 10 bases between. Germline CDR1 and CDR2: SNHLY and FYNNEI. The CDR3 has 13 amino acids. CDR3 DNA: TGTGCCAGCAAGGACTACAACTCCTACGAGCAGTACGTC. This codes for CASKDYNSYEQYV.

This rearrangement joins TRBV4-3 to TRBJ1-4; weak D call: TRBD1 (5 bases). CDR1 is LGHNA and CDR2 is YSLEER in the germline V gene. The ends were cut back, 1 base at V and 6 bases at J, with 9 bases in the middle. This CDR3 has 14 residues. The chain's CDR3 is CASSQGVGDEKLFF. CDR3 coding DNA: TGCGCCAGCAGCCAAGGTGTAGGGGATGAAAAACTGTTTTTT.